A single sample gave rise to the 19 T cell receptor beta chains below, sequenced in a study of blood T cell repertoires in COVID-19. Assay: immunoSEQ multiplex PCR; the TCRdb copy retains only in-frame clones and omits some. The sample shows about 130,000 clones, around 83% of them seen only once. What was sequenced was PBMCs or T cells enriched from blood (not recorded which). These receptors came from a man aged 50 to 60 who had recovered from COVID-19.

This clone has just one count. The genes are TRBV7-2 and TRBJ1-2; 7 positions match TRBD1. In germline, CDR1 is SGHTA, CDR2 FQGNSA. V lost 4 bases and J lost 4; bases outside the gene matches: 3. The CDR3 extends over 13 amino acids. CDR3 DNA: TGTGCCAGCAGCTCCGGGACAGTCTATGGCTACACCTTC. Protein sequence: CASSSGTVYGYTF. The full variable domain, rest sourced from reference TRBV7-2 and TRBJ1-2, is GAGVSQSPSNKVTEKGKDVELRCDPISGHTALYWYRQSLGQGLEFLIYFQGNSAPDKSGLPSDRFSAERTGGSVSTLTIQRTQQEDSAVYLCASSSGTVYGYTFGSGTRLTVV.

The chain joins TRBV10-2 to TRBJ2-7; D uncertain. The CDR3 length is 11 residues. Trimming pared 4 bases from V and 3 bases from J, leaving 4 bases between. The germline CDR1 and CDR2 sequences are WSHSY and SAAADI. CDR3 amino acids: CASSGGYEQYF. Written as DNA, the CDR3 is TGCGCCAGCAGTGGAGGCTACGAGCAGTACTTC.

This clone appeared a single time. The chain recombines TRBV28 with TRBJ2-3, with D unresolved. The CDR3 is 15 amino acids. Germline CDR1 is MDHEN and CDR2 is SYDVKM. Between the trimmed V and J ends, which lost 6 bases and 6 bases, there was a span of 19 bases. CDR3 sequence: CASSSLEGLTDTQYF. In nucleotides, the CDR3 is TGTGCCAGCAGCTCTCTAGAAGGCCTAACGGATACGCAGTATTTT. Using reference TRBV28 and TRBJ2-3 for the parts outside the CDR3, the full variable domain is DVKVTQSSRYLVKRTGEKVFLECVQDMDHENMFWYRQDPGLGLRLIYFSYDVKMKEKGDIPEGYSVSREKKERFSLILESASTNQTSMYLCASSSLEGLTDTQYFGPGTRLTVL.

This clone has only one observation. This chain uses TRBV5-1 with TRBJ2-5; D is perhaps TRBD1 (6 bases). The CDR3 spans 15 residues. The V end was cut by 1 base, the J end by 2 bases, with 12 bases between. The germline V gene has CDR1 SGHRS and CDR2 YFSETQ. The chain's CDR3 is CASSLRGTRQETQYF. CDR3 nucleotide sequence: TGCGCCAGCAGCTTGAGGGGGACCAGGCAAGAGACCCAGTACTTC.

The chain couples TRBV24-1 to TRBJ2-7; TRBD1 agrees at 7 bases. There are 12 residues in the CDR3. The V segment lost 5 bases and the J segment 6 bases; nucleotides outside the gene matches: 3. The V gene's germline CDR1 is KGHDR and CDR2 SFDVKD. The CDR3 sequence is CATSGDRAEQYF. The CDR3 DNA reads TGTGCCACCAGTGGTGACAGGGCCGAGCAGTACTTC.

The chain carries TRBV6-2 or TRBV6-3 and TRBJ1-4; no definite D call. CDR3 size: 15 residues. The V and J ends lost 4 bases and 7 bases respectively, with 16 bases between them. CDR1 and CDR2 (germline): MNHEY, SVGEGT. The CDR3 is CASSFPGSPSEKLFF. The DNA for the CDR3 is TGTGCCAGCAGTTTCCCGGGATCCCCTTCTGAAAAACTGTTTTTT.

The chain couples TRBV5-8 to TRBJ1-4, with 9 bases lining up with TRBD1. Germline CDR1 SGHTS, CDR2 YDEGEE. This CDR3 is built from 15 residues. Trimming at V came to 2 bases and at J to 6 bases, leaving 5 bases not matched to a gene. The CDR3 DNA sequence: TGTGCCAGCAGCTTAGGACAGGGGTCGGATGAAAAACTGTTTTTT. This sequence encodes CASSLGQGSDEKLFF.

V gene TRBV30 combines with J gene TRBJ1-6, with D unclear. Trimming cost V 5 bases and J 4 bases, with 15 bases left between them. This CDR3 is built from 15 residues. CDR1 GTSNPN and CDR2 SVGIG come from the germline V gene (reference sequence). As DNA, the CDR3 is TGTGCCTGGCTCCTGGCCGGGGTTTATAATTCACCCCTCCACTTT. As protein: CAWLLAGVYNSPLHF.

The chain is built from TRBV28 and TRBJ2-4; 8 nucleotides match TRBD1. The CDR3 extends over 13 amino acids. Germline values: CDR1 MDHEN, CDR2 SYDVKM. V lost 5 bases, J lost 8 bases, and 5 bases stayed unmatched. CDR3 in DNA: TGTGCCAGCAGTACTGGACAGGGATACATTCAGTACTTC. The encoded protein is CASSTGQGYIQYF.

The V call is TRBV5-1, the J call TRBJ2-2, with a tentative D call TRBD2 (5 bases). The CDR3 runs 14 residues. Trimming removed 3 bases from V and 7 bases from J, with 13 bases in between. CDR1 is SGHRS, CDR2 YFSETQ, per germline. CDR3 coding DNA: TGCGCCAGCAGCTCCCAAGTCGGGATCGGGGAGCTGTTTTTT. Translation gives CASSSQVGIGELFF.

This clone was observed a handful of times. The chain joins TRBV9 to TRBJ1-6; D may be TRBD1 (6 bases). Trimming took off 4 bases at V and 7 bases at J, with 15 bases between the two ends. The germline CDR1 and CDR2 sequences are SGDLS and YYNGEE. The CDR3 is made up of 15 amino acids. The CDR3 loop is CASSPGGLSNSPLHF. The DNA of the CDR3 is TGTGCCAGCAGCCCCGGGGGGCTCTCGAATTCACCCCTCCACTTT.

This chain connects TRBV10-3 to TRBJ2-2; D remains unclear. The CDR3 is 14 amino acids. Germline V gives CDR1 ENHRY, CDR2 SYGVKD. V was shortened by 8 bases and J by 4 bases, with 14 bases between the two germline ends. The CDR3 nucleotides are TGTGCCATCGTCGGTGAGGAGCCCACCGGGGAGCTGTTTTTT. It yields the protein CAIVGEEPTGELFF.

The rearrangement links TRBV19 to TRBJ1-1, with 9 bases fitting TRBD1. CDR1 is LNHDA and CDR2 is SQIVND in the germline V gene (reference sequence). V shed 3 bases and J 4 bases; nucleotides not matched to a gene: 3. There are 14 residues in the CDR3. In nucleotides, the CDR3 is TGTGCCAGTAGTATGGACAGGGGAGCCACTGAAGCTTTCTTT. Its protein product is CASSMDRGATEAFF.

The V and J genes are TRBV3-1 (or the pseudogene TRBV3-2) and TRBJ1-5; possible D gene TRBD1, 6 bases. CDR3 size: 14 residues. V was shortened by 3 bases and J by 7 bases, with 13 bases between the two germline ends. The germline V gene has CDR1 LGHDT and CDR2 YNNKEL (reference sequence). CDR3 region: CASSQGHASQPQHF. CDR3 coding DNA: TGTGCCAGCAGCCAGGGACATGCGAGCCAGCCCCAGCATTTT.

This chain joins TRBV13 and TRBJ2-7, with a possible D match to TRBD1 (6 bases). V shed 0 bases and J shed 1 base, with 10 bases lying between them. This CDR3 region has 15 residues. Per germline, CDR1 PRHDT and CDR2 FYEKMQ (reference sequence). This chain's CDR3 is CASSLGQGSSYEQYF. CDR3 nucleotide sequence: TGTGCCAGCAGCTTAGGCCAGGGGTCATCCTACGAGCAGTACTTC.

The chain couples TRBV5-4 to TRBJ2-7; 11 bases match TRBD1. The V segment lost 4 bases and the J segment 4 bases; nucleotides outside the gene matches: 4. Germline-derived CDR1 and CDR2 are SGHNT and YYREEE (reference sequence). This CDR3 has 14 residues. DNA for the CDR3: TGTGCCAGCAGCCCCGGGACAGGGGGGTACGAGCAGTACTTC. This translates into CASSPGTGGYEQYF.

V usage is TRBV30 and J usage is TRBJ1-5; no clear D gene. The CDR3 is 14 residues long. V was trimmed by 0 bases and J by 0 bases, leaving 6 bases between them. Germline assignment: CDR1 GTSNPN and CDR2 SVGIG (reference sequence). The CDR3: CAWSVGVSNQPQHF. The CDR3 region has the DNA TGTGCCTGGAGTGTAGGAGTTAGCAATCAGCCCCAGCATTTT. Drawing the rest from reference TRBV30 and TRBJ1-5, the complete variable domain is SQTIHQWPATLVQPVGSPLSLECTVEGTSNPNLYWYRQAAGRGLQLLFYSVGIGQISSEVPQNLSASRPQDRQFILSSKKLLLSDSGFYLCAWSVGVSNQPQHFGDGTRLSIL.

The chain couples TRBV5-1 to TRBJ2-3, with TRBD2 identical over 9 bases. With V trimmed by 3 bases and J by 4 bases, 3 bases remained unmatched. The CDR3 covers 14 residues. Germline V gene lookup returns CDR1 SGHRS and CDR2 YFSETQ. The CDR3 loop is CASSWGLASDTQYF. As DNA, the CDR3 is TGCGCCAGCAGCTGGGGACTAGCTTCAGATACGCAGTATTTT.

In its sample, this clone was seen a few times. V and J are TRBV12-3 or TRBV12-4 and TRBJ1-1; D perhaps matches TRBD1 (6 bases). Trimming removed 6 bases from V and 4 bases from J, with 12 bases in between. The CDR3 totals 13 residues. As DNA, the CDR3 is TGTGCCAGCAGCACCAGGGGACCCACTGAAGCTTTCTTT. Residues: CASSTRGPTEAFF.